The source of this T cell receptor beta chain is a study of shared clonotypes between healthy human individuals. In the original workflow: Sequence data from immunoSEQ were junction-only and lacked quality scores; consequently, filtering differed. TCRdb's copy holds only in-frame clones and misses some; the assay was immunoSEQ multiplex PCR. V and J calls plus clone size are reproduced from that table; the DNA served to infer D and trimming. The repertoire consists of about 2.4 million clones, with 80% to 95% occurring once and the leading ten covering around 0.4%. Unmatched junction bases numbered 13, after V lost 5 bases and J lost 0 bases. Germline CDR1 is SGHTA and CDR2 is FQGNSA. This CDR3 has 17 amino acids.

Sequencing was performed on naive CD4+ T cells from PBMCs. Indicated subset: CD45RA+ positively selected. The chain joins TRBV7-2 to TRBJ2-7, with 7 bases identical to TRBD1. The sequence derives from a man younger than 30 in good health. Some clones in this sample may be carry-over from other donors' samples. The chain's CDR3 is CASSQRQGDLISYEQYF. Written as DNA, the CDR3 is TGTGCCAGCAGCCAGAGACAGGGCGATCTCATCTCCTACGAGCAGTACTTC.